The 7 T cell receptor beta chains presented below share a single source sample, sequenced in a study of Graves' ophthalmopathy and Graves' hyperthyroidism. The TCR beta CDR3 regions underwent amplification from RNA transcripts. HTBI primers were used in a first-round RT-PCR, which preceded a second-round multiplex PCR. TCRdb itself ran the multiplex PCR reads through MiXCR, one entry per CDR3 protein. The data show 200,000 to 250,000 distinct CDR3 sequences, around 50% seen once. The sequencing input was peripheral blood. These receptors were obtained from an adult man with Graves' ophthalmopathy.

The chain carries TRBV12-3 or TRBV12-4 and TRBJ1-2; 9 bases match TRBD1. This CDR3 region has 15 residues. The V segment lost 1 base and the J segment 8 bases; nucleotides outside the gene matches: 8. CDR3 nucleotide sequence: TGTGCCAGCAGTTTAGAATGGGACAGGGCAAAAGGCTACACCTTC. Amino acids: CASSLEWDRAKGYTF.

CDR3 DNA: TGTGCCAGCAGCCCCGACCGAGGCCGAGGCACTGAAGCTTTCTTT. Protein product: CASSPDRGRGTEAFF. The V gene is TRBV7-9, the J gene TRBJ1-1, with D unresolved. V dropped 5 bases and J dropped 4 bases, with 17 bases sitting between them. Per germline, CDR1 SEHNR and CDR2 FQNEAQ (reference sequence). The CDR3 has 15 residues.

V and J are TRBV6-5 and TRBJ1-2, with D perhaps TRBD1 (6 bases). V lost 7 bases and J 6 bases, leaving 21 bases between the germline ends. The CDR3 covers 15 residues. Germline assignment: CDR1 MNHEY and CDR2 SVGAGI. This CDR3 is CASTSQGRGENGYTF. CDR3 sequence (DNA): TGTGCCAGCACCTCACAGGGCAGGGGAGAGAATGGCTACACCTTC.

The CDR3 sequence: CATKTSGGAPETQYF. The CDR3 nucleotides read TGTGCCACCAAGACTAGCGGGGGGGCACCAGAGACCCAGTACTTC. The chain employs TRBV2 and TRBJ2-5; TRBD2 aligns across 14 bases. Germline lookup yields CDR1 SNHLY and CDR2 FYNNEI. V lost 10 bases and J lost 4; bases outside the gene matches: 8. The CDR3 sequence is 15 residues long.

In this sample, this clonotype turned up a few times. V usage is TRBV2 and J usage is TRBJ1-4, with TRBD1 identical over 7 bases. Germline V lookup: CDR1 SNHLY, CDR2 FYNNEI. V was clipped by 6 bases and J by 4 bases; unmatched bases: 11. This CDR3 spans 16 amino acids. Here the CDR3 reads CASSPGGGQLNEKLFF. Here the CDR3 DNA reads TGTGCCAGCAGCCCCGGCGGGGGACAGCTTAATGAAAAACTGTTTTTT. The full variable domain, in which reference TRBV2 and TRBJ1-4 provide the parts outside the CDR3, is EPEVTQTPSHQVTQMGQEVILRCVPISNHLYFYWYRQILGQKVEFLVSFYNNEISEKSEIFDDQFSVERPDGSNFTLKIRSTKLEDSAMYFCASSPGGGQLNEKLFFGSGTQLSVL.

This clonotype was observed a few times. The chain combines TRBV9 with TRBJ2-2; D could derive from TRBD1 or TRBD2 (5 bases each). The germline V and J ends were trimmed by 4 bases and 5 bases, with 15 bases remaining between them. This CDR3 is built from 15 residues. Germline V CDR1 and CDR2: SGDLS, YYNGEE. The CDR3 is CASSLTMGTTGELFF. For the CDR3, the DNA is TGTGCCAGCAGCCTAACCATGGGGACGACCGGGGAGCTGTTTTTT.

With respect to this clonotype: Compared with germline, one end of the junction differs, possibly owing to a read error. This sequence joins TRBV5-8 and TRBJ2-7, with D perhaps matching TRBD1 (6 bases). The CDR3 is made up of 15 amino acids. Germline lookup yields CDR1 SGHTS and CDR2 YDEGEE. CDR3: CASSRDRPSSYEQYF. CDR3 sequence (DNA): TGCGCCAGCAGTAGAGACAGGCCGAGCTCCTACGAGCAGTACTTC.